This T cell receptor beta chain appears in the sequencing data of a study of blood T cell repertoires in COVID-19. Study details: The cDNA or gDNA used as material had been derived from T cells, B-cell-depleted T cells, or PBMCs.

This clone was picked up a small number of times. Sequencing used immunoSEQ multiplex PCR; TCRdb keeps in-frame clones, though not all of them. Among a few hundred thousand clones listed, 88% were seen once. The sequencing sample was made of peripheral blood. The receptor was isolated from a woman aged 50 to 60 with active or convalescent COVID-19.

The CDR3 bases are TGCGCCAGCAGCTTCCTAGAGCCCCAAGAGACCCAGTACTTC. It yields the protein CASSFLEPQETQYF. The chain carries TRBV5-1 and TRBJ2-5; D not resolved. From germline, CDR1 is SGHRS and CDR2 YFSETQ. Trimming pared 2 bases from V and 1 base from J, leaving 9 bases between. The CDR3 is 14 residues long.